This T cell receptor beta chain was found in a study of shared clonotypes between healthy human individuals (dated by TCRdb to between 2020 and 2021). Background for the entire study: Two women and a few men aged 18 to 49 years were included in the cohort. To estimate repertoire size and how much clonotypes are shared between individuals, the study performed deep sequencing of blood TCR repertoires from about 5 healthy adults. Different laboratories and diverse techniques were used to prepare libraries and sequence TCR repertoires, to increase sequencing depth and limit assay-specific biases. Between about 0.94 and 10 billion PBMCs per donor were obtained by leukapheresis. For each donor, three plates each were used for CD4 naive and CD4 memory, two plates were used for CD8 naive, and one plate was used for CD8 memory. The investigation overall reported the following: Sampling was limited to blood, and TCR repertoires in tissue likely differ from TCR repertoires in blood. Based on pairwise subsampling, the degree of clonotype sharing among donors was expected to be affected by sequencing depth. Because the study included only a small number of donors, the genetic and exposure-history diversity represented was limited. Estimated clonotype richness was generally larger for naive than for memory subsets. Incomplete sequencing was indicated by rarefaction of sorted-subset datasets, despite the large sequencing depth. Compared with non-shared clonotypes, the clonotypes found in all four sorted-subset donors had higher generation probabilities. Sharing across several donors was observed for about 5% of naive CD4, over 3% of naive CD8, about 2.3% of memory CD4, and around 0.44% of memory CD8 clonotypes.

Worth noting for this clone: Its specific antigen is unknown. No quality values exist for individual bases; no much larger clone is one base distant.

Using the deep immunoSEQ assay, TCR CDR3 regions were amplified from genomic DNA by multiplex PCR. For each cell subset, the extracted genomic DNA was distributed evenly across all wells of several immunoSEQ 96-well plates, and each plate served as one replicate. For sorted subsets, each replicate PCR was loaded with approximately 200 ng genomic DNA, equivalent to 25,000 to 30,000 T cell genomes. Purified libraries were quantified with a Qubit 3.0 fluorometer, sized on a Bioanalyzer 2100, and re-quantified with the KAPA Library Quantification kit. Every immunoSEQ 96-well plate was sequenced on a dedicated single-read 150-cycle Illumina NextSeq 550 flow cell. As for the authors' bioinformatics: Because the immunoSEQ output held only junctional sequences and lacked quality scores, the filtering could not match the filtering applied to full-length reads. Sequences were annotated with PyIR, a Python wrapper for IgBLAST v1.9, and V/J genes and CDR3 were assigned using IMGT germline references. Reads with weak V/J assignments (E-value above 1e-6), missing CDR3, stop codons, out-of-frame junctions, or ambiguous translated residues were removed. V3J clonotypes were defined by identical inferred V gene, J gene, and CDR3 amino acid sequence. Percentage overlap between repertoires was computed as shared unique clonotypes divided by the size of the smaller repertoire. Richness of each repertoire was evaluated using RTK rarefaction, the Chao1 estimator, and Recon v2.1 estimates of unobserved clonotypes. For all TCRbeta clonotypes obtained by the gDNA method from several donors, generation probabilities were computed with OLGA. The immuneACCESS repertoire file appears here via TCRdb, limited to in-frame rearrangements. These files lack a portion of the clones; in checked studies, under half of the deficit traces to unresolved V genes, and the cause of the others is not known. That table is the source of V, J and clone size, and D and trimming were worked out from the DNA. The sample includes some 740,000 clones, with over 90% observed a single time. Clones ranked in the top ten supply about 24% of the sample.

The CDR3 holds 14 amino acids from the cysteine to the phenylalanine. The DNA shown is the 42-base CDR3, in frame from base 1. Ends trimmed: V by 6 bases, J by 5 bases; bases unmatched to a gene: 5. Sequences MNHEY (CDR1) and SMNVEV (CDR2) are obtained from the germline V gene (reference sequence). CD8 naive samples were CD45RO-negative cells positively selected for CCR7, giving a CD45RA+CCR7+ population that excluded TemRA cells. The donors were healthy, HIV-negative adults with no recently reported acute infections or vaccinations. Only Caucasian adults living in Nashville, Tennessee, USA were represented among the donors. After blood collection by leukapheresis, PBMCs were isolated using Ficoll-Histopaque density gradient centrifugation and then cryopreserved in the vapor phase of liquid nitrogen. Analytical flow cytometry was used to check the purity and quantity of every magnetically sorted T cell population. Genomic DNA was isolated from every sorted fraction and measured by UV absorbance on a Nanodrop 2000c.

This TCR was sampled from a young man in good health. This receptor chain uses TRBV27 and TRBJ1-2, and TRBD1 aligns with 11 junction nucleotides. Sequenced material: naive CD8+ T cells sorted from blood. The cell subset or site tag for this specimen amounts to: CD45RA+CCR7+. CDR3 sequence: CASRGQGVRYGYTF. The nucleotides read TGTGCCAGCAGGGGACAGGGGGTACGATATGGCTACACCTTC.